This TCR beta chain was documented in a study of CD8 T cells in ankylosing spondylitis. Study-level points and caveats: Matched ankylosing spondylitis synovial fluid reportedly showed significant enrichment of disease-linked clones. Ankylosing spondylitis blood appeared to carry a characteristic TCR beta motif of several highly homologous variants.

TCRdb re-derived calls from the 5' RACE reads in MiXCR, one entry per CDR3 protein. The sample has some 840,000 distinct CDR3 sequences, 12% seen once. This clonotype turned up a few times. The antigen remains unidentified. There are 14 residues in the CDR3. Trimming took 2 bases from V and 9 from J, leaving 11 bases between them. Per germline, CDR1 LGHNA and CDR2 YSLEER. The sequence came from a male donor with ankylosing spondylitis. This chain links TRBV4-3 with TRBJ1-6, with D perhaps TRBD1 (6 bases). Sequenced: blood, either unsorted or a sorted T cell fraction (not recorded which). The CDR3 coding sequence is TGCGCCAGCAGCCAAACAGGGTTGATTTCACCCCTCCACTTT. Amino acid sequence: CASSQTGLISPLHF.